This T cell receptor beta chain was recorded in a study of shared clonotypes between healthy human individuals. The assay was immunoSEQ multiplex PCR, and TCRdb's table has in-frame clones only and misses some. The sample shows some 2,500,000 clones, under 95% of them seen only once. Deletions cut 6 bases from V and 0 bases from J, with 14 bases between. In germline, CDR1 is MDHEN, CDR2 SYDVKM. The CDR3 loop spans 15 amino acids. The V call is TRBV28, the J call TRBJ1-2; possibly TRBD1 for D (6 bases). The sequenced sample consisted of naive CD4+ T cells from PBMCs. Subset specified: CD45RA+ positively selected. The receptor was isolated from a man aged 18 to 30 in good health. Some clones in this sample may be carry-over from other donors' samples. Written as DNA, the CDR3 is TGTGCCAGCAGACCTGACAGGCCTACTAACTATGGCTACACCTTC. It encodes CASRPDRPTNYGYTF.